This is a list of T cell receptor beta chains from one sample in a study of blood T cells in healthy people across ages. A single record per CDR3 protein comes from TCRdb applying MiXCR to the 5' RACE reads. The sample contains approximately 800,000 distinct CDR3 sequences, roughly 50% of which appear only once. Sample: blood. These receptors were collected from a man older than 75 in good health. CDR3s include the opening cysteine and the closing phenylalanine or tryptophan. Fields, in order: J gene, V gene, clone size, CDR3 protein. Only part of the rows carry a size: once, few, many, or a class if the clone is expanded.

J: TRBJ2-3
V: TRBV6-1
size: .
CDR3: CASKGSYTDTQYF

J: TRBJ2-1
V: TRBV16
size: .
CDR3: CASSRPGQGVNEQFF

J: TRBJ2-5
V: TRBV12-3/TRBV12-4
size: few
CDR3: CASSPVGETQYF

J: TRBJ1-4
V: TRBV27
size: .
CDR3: CASRGGWLANEKLFF

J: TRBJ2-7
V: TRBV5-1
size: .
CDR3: CASSLGTGGKTYEQYF

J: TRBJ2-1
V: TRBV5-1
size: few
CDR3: CASSTGTSGVYNEQFF

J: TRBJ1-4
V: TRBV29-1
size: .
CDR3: CSVEMGSNEKLFF

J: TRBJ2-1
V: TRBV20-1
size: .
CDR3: CSARGQGVNEQFF

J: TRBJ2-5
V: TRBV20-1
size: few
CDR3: CSARSGSSIETQYF

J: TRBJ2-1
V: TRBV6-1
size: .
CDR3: CASRVDRANSYNEQFF

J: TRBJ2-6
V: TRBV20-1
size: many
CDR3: CSALTGGGSGANVLTF

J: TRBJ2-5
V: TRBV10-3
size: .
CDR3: CAISAGGRETQYF

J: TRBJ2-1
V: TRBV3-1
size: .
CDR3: CASSQDQVGEQFF

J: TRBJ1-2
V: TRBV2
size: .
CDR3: CATKRVSNYGYTF

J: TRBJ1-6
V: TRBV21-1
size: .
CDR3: CASSKGKGAGDNSPLHF

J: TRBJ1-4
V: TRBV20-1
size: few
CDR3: CSARPRPGRRNEKLFF

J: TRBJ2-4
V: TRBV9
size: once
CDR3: CASSQDRNKNIQYF

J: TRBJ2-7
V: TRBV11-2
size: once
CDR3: CASSFGYERYF

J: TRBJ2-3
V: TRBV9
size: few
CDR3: CASSVGVDGTDTQYF

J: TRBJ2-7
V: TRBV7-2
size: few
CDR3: CASSMTDYSYEQYF

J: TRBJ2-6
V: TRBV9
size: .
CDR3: CASSPRGSYSGTNVLTF

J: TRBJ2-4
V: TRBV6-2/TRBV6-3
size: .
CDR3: CASLQGSPRRGNIQYF

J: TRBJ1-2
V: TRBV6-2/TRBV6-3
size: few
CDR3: CASRTRQGRDGYTF

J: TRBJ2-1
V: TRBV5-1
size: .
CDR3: CASNLLAGGPGQFF

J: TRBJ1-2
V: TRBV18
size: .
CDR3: CASSPGLNGYTF

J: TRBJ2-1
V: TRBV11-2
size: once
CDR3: CASSLGLGTSGTVEQFF

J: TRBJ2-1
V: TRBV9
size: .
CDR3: CASSVALSDRNYNEQFF

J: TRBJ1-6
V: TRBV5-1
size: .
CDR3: CASSLDTAYNSPLHF

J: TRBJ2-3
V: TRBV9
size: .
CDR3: CASSVEGQPTDTQYF

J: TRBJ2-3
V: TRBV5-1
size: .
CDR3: CASSLLIGADTQYF

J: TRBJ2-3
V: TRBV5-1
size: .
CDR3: CASSSNSADTQYF

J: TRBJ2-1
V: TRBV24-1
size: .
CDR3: CATSDSTGGRYNEQFF

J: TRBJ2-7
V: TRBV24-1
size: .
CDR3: CATAEGLQGANEQYF

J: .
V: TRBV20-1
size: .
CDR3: CSARDLGTTYEQYF

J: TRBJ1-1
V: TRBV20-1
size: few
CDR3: CSVSDRARRTEAFF